The TCR beta chain under discussion was sequenced for a study of OX40 agonist ivuxolimab in advanced cancers. The CDR3 has 13 residues. The junction had 8 bases not matched to a gene; V was cut back by 4 bases and J by 11 bases. Germline lookup yields CDR1 LGHNT and CDR2 FRNRAP. Blood sampling took place at baseline, cycle 4 day 1, and cycle 7 day 1. Libraries were prepared by immunoSEQ multiplex PCR; TCRdb keeps only in-frame clonotypes and omits some of them. Of roughly 29,000 clones listed, roughly nine tenths were seen once; the top ten hold roughly 24%. Sequences were derived from CD4+ or CD8+ T cells sorted from blood, sampled in a trial of the OX40 agonist ivuxolimab. The source of this sequence is an adult with an advanced solid tumor such as melanoma, head and neck, liver or kidney cancer. The rearrangement joins TRBV12-5 to TRBJ1-1, with 9 bases lining up with TRBD1. CDR3 amino acids: CASGWKRTGAAFF. DNA of the CDR3: TGTGCTAGTGGTTGGAAGCGGACAGGGGCGGCTTTCTTT.